This TCR beta chain was found in a study of control samples from healthy donors and cancer patients. Sequencing used immunoSEQ multiplex PCR; TCRdb keeps in-frame clones, though not all of them. Counted here are around 120,000 clones, around 87% occurring once; the ten biggest clones make up more than 8%. Trimming removed 4 bases from V and 6 bases from J; junction bases left unmatched: 9. Germline assignment: CDR1 MNHNY and CDR2 SVGAGI (reference sequence). CDR3 length: 15 amino acids. The sample taken for sequencing was blood. The rearrangement joins TRBV6-6 to TRBJ1-5; TRBD1 matches at 7 bases. The receptor was isolated from a man between 40 and 49 years old in good health. For the CDR3, the DNA is TGTGCCAGCAGTTTCAGTGAGGGGGCAGGTCAGCCCCAGCATTTT. Translated, it gives CASSFSEGAGQPQHF.